The rows below give T cell receptor beta chains drawn from one sample of a study of CD8+ T cells in alopecia areata. Clones were sequenced by immunoSEQ multiplex PCR, and TCRdb holds only the in-frame ones, with some missing. The sample includes 200,000 or so clones, approximately 61% of them seen just once. The material sequenced was CD4+ T cells sorted from blood, taken at week 0. The source of these receptors is a human donor with alopecia areata. CDR3s include the opening cysteine and the closing phenylalanine or tryptophan. D genes are given only for firm matches. Size values are once, few and many counts, or a class for expanded clones, and some rows have none.

.,TRBV27,.,TRBJ1-6,TGTGCCAGCAGTTCATCCCGGGTGGGCTCCTATAATTCACCCCTCCACTTT,CASSSSRVGSYNSPLHF
.,TRBV29-1,.,TRBJ2-1,TGCAGCGTTGTTAGCGAGGGGCGCTTTGGGGAGCAGTTCTTC,CSVVSEGRFGEQFF
.,TRBV29-1,.,TRBJ1-2,TGCAGCGTTGAATCCACCGATAACTATGGCTACACCTTC,CSVESTDNYGYTF
few,TRBV19,TRBD1,TRBJ2-1,TGTGCCACCGAAAGAACAGGGGGCGTTAGCAATGAGCAGTTCTTC,CATERTGGVSNEQFF
.,TRBV29-1,TRBD1,TRBJ2-3,TGCAGCGGATCCGGGACAGGGGGCACAGATACGCAGTATTTT,CSGSGTGGTDTQYF
.,TRBV29-1,TRBD2,TRBJ2-4,TGCAGCGTGGCCGGACTAGCGGCCAAAAACATTCAGTACTTC,CSVAGLAAKNIQYF
.,TRBV10-3,TRBD1,TRBJ1-6,TGTGCCATCAAGACAGGGGAGGGTAATTCACCCCTCCACTTT,CAIKTGEGNSPLHF
.,TRBV13,.,TRBJ1-1,TGTGCCAGCAGCTCAACAGGGACCGGCGCTGAAGCTTTCTTT,CASSSTGTGAEAFF
.,TRBV30,TRBD2,TRBJ2-1,TGTGCCTGGAGCCTACCGGGACTAGCGGGACAGTTGGAGCAGTTCTTC,CAWSLPGLAGQLEQFF
few,TRBV29-1,.,TRBJ1-2,TGCAGCGTTGAAGATGAGGGGCGAAACTATGGCTACACCTTC,CSVEDEGRNYGYTF
.,TRBV5-1,.,TRBJ1-5,TGCGCCAGCAGGGTGGATGGAGGCAATCAGCCCCAGCATTTT,CASRVDGGNQPQHF
.,TRBV6-5,.,TRBJ2-1,TGTGCCAGCAGTCCGACTTACACTTACAATGAGCAGTTCTTC,CASSPTYTYNEQFF
.,TRBV11-2,TRBD1,TRBJ2-1,TGTGCCAGCAGCGCCGGGACAGGGGGCTACAATGAGCAGTTCTTC,CASSAGTGGYNEQFF
.,TRBV7-9,.,TRBJ2-2,TGTGCCAGCAGCCCTAGGATAATCGGGGAGGTCACCGGGGAGCTGTTTTTT,CASSPRIIGEVTGELFF
.,TRBV10-3,TRBD1,TRBJ2-5,TGTGCCATCAGTTGGACAGGGCCAGAGACCCAGTACTTC,CAISWTGPETQYF
few,TRBV6-1,.,TRBJ1-2,TGTGCCAGCAGCGAAACAGGCTACTATGGCTACACCTTC,CASSETGYYGYTF
many,TRBV28,TRBD1,TRBJ1-2,TGTGCCAGCAGTTTATCAGGACAGGGGGCGTTTGGTGGCTACACCTTC,CASSLSGQGAFGGYTF
.,TRBV5-6,.,TRBJ2-5,TGTGCCAGCAGCTTGTCGGGACTCTCAGGAGAGACCCAGTACTTC,CASSLSGLSGETQYF
.,TRBV30,TRBD1,TRBJ1-2,TGTGCCTGGAGGGGACAGGACAACTATGGCTACACCTTC,CAWRGQDNYGYTF
few,TRBV4-1,.,TRBJ2-2,TGCGCAGAACAAGGCGGGGAGCTGTTTTTT,CAEQGGELFF
few,TRBV5-1,.,TRBJ1-1,TGCGCCAGCAGCCCCCACATGAACACTGAAGCTTTCTTT,CASSPHMNTEAFF
few,TRBV30,TRBD1,TRBJ2-1,TGTGCCTGGAGGCCCGGGACAGGGGGAAGGAATGAGCAGTTCTTC,CAWRPGTGGRNEQFF